Described below is a single T cell receptor beta chain sequence and its context. What it recognizes is unknown. This entry is derived from a study of shared clonotypes between healthy human individuals. Study background: Participating donors consisted of two women and three men aged 18 to 49. Study outcomes and limitations: Generally, naive subsets came out with larger estimated richness than memory subsets.

Here immunoSEQ multiplex PCR was the method, and the copy in TCRdb shows in-frame clones only, minus some. Here the sample spans a few million clones, approximately 93% being singletons. This CDR3 is built from 16 residues. CDR1 and CDR2 (germline): SNHLY, FYNNEI. V was trimmed by 4 bases and J by 4 bases, leaving 20 bases between them. Sequenced sample: naive CD4+ T cells from PBMCs. Subset indicated: CD45RA+ positively selected. The TCR comes from a young man in good health. Some clones in this sample may be carry-over from other donors' samples. The chain employs TRBV2 and TRBJ2-7; a possible D gene is TRBD2 (6 bases). CDR3 bases: TGTGCCAGCAGTGTTTTAGGCGGGACGGGCGATTACGAGCAGTACTTC. This sequence encodes CASSVLGGTGDYEQYF.